This T cell receptor beta chain originates from a study of persistence of HIV-infected CD4 T cells. Cells were stimulated nonspecifically with anti-CD3/anti-CD28 magnetic beads. Sorting of responding CD4+ T cells relied on upregulated CD40 ligand together with CD69. Plasma HIV-1 RNA stayed below 50 copies/mL for at least 4 years. The immunoSEQ assay was version 4, run in survey mode. Libraries were prepared by immunoSEQ multiplex PCR; TCRdb keeps only in-frame clonotypes and omits some of them. The profile covers 40,000 to 45,000 clones, with about 89% appearing a single time and under 2% taken by the ten largest. This clone was recorded once. Its antigen is unknown. The sample consisted of CD4+ T cells sorted from PBMCs after roughly 18-hour stimulation, taken from a patient who received antiretroviral therapy. This clonotype was sampled from an adult man with HIV who was CMV-seropositive.

The CDR3 coding sequence is TGCACCAGCAGACCTAAAATAGACTATCCTCACGAGCAGTACTTC. Translating it yields CTSRPKIDYPHEQYF. This sequence joins TRBV1 and TRBJ2-7; TRBD2 is taken as the D call from the table, unchecked against the DNA. TRBV1 is a recognized pseudogene. This CDR3 has 15 residues.